This T cell receptor (beta chain) derives from a study of cytomegalovirus exposure and HLA in healthy donors. Study-wide background: Genotyping of under 500 donors showed that roughly 83% belonged to the Caucasian-associated ancestry cluster.

This clone has only a few counts. One junction end does not reproduce the germline sequence, and a read error may be involved. PCR amplification relied on 60 Vbeta primers (plus 13 Jbeta primers). TCRdb's table, derived via immunoSEQ multiplex PCR, lists solely in-frame clones and lacks some. The sample has around 63,000 clones, 70% to 90% seen once; the top ten hold about 3.2%. The CDR3 is 14 amino acids. Per germline, CDR1 SEHNR and CDR2 FQNEAQ (reference sequence). Material: PBMCs. J is TRBJ2-7 and V is TRBV7-9; 9 nucleotides align to TRBD2. This clonotype originated in a woman in her twenties or thirties in good health and CMV-seronegative. CDR3 bases: TGTTCCAGCAGCTTAACTAGCGGGCCTTACGAGCAGTACTTC. As protein: CSSSLTSGPYEQYF. The whole variable domain, filled in from reference TRBV7-9 and TRBJ2-7, reads DTGVSQNPRHKITKRGQNVTFRCDPISEHNRLYWYRQTLGQGPEFLTYFQNEAQLEKSRLLSDRFSAERPKGSFSTLEIQRTEQGDSAMYLCSSSLTSGPYEQYFGPGTRLTVT.